This TCR beta chain comes out of a study of CD8+CD57+ T cells in acquired aplastic anemia. Whole-study context: The mean DNA yield obtained from sorted CD4+ and CD8+ cells came to approximately 3 ug. Sequencing produced an average of roughly 11 million reads per healthy donor for CD4+ cells.

As to this clonotype: No antigen is known for it. Just one base apart from a much larger clone, this may be a read error.

The CDR3 loop spans 12 amino acids. From germline, CDR1 is SGHRS and CDR2 YFSETQ. According to the study, genomic DNA was the template for TCR beta VDJ and CDR3 profiling. TCRdb called the reads again in MiXCR, with one record for every CDR3 protein. This table holds roughly 150,000 distinct CDR3 sequences, approximately 44% found once. Findings and limits, study-wide: It was found that roughly 29 CD8+ CDR3 sequences were shared between patients and controls. In CD8+ cells, Simpson's diversity showed no significant difference between patients and controls.

This sequence joins TRBV5-1 and TRBJ1-1; the D is unclear. The clonotype comes from a human donor in good health. Sequenced material: sorted CD4+, CD8+, or CD8+CD57+ T cells (not recorded which) from PBMCs. CDR3 in DNA: TGCGCCAGCAGCTTGGGACACACTGGAGCTTTCTTT. Protein sequence: CASSLGHTGAFF.